A single sample is the source of the 9 T cell receptor beta chains below, sequenced in a study of regulatory T cells in long-lasting Graves disease. Libraries of TCR beta came from iRepertoire HTBI primers plus Arm-PCR of CDR3 regions. TCRdb fed the multiplex PCR reads into MiXCR, producing one record per CDR3 protein. The repertoire holds about 500,000 distinct CDR3 sequences, approximately 12% seen once, with over 7% in the top ten. As for time point: newly diagnosed GD, antithyroid drugs for less than 3 months. TCR sequences were obtained from RNA taken from PBMCs. The sample was also reused in another study, on T cells in Graves' hyperthyroidism and ophthalmopathy.

The sequences come from peripheral blood mononuclear cells (PBMCs), collected at new diagnosis, from a patient treated with antithyroid drugs. The receptors come from a woman in her 30s with Graves disease.

The chain joins TRBV10-1 to TRBJ2-2; 8 bases map to TRBD1. Germline V gene lookup returns CDR1 WNHNN and CDR2 SYGVQD (reference sequence). The CDR3 sequence is 13 residues long. J gave up 6 bases and V 8 bases, and 5 bases lay outside the gene matches. The CDR3 loop reads CASLQGGPGELFF. CDR3 bases: TGCGCCAGCTTACAGGGGGGTCCCGGGGAGCTGTTTTTT.

This clonotype was counted a few times. The rearrangement joins TRBV12-3 or TRBV12-4 to TRBJ2-3, with D possibly TRBD2 on 5 matching bases. The CDR3 is 16 amino acids. V gave up 4 bases and J gave up 0 bases, with 14 bases separating them. DNA of the CDR3: TGTGCCAGCAGTTCGGAGAGGGCCACTAGCACAGATACGCAGTATTTT. This encodes CASSSERATSTDTQYF.

This clonotype has a handful of counts. At one boundary the junction diverges from the germline segment, which might be a read error. The chain combines TRBV28 with TRBJ2-7, with D tentatively TRBD1 or TRBD2 (5 bases each). CDR3 length equals 14 residues. Germline CDR1 is MDHEN and CDR2 is SYDVKM. The CDR3 sequence: CANSLEDIYYEQYF. The CDR3 region has the DNA TGTGCCAACAGTTTGGAGGACATTTACTACGAGCAGTACTTC.

In this sample, this clonotype turned up many times. This chain uses TRBV11-2 with TRBJ2-3; D is uncertain. The CDR3 totals 13 residues. CDR1 and CDR2 (germline): SGHAT, FQNNGV. Trimming took off 8 bases at V and 4 bases at J, with 13 bases between the two ends. CDR3 region: CASGVNRADTQYF. Written as DNA, the CDR3 is TGTGCCAGCGGAGTAAATCGGGCAGATACGCAGTATTTT.

This clonotype was picked up many times. The gene calls are TRBV19 and TRBJ2-1, with D maybe TRBD2 (6 bases). Germline-derived CDR1 and CDR2 are LNHDA and SQIVND (reference sequence). V gave up 2 bases and J gave up 4 bases, with 21 bases separating them. The CDR3 covers 18 residues. The CDR3: CASSILHSGRWGYNEQFF. The CDR3 nucleotides read TGTGCCAGTAGTATACTCCACTCCGGGAGATGGGGTTACAATGAGCAGTTCTTC.

This clonotype has just one count. V gene TRBV20-1 combines with J gene TRBJ1-6, with D uncertain. CDR1 DFQATT and CDR2 SNEGSKA come from the germline V gene (reference sequence). This CDR3 spans 17 amino acids. V lost 1 base, J lost 6 bases, and 19 bases lay in between. For the CDR3, the DNA is TGCAGTGCTAGAGGGCCCCCCGTGGGGTCCCTTAATTCACCCCTCCACTTT. It yields the protein CSARGPPVGSLNSPLHF.

This clonotype was observed at least ten times. The chain recombines TRBV5-6 with TRBJ1-1; 8 bases are shared with TRBD1. J was trimmed by 7 bases and V by 2 bases; bases with no gene match: 4. CDR1 and CDR2 (germline): SGHDT, YYEEEE. This CDR3 contains 13 residues. DNA of the CDR3: TGTGCCAGCAGCTTAGGACAGGGCGGTGAAGCTTTCTTT. The encoded protein is CASSLGQGGEAFF.

This clonotype was seen repeatedly, ten times or more. The chain has TRBV28 and TRBJ1-1; D call uncertain. This CDR3 comprises 15 residues. V lost 6 bases and J lost 4, with 18 bases in between. Germline V CDR1 and CDR2: MDHEN, SYDVKM. The DNA for the CDR3 is TGTGCCAGCAGGCCCACCGTGACCAGGACCACTGAAGCTTTCTTT. It yields the protein CASRPTVTRTTEAFF.

This clonotype was observed many times. One junction end does not reproduce the germline sequence, and a read error may be involved. V is TRBV9 and J is TRBJ2-3; D remains ambiguous. Germline assignment: CDR1 SGDLS and CDR2 YYNGEE. This CDR3 contains 14 residues. CDR3 in DNA: TGCGCCAGCAGCGTCTCGGGTAGCACAGATACGCAGTATTTT. Protein product: CASSVSGSTDTQYF.